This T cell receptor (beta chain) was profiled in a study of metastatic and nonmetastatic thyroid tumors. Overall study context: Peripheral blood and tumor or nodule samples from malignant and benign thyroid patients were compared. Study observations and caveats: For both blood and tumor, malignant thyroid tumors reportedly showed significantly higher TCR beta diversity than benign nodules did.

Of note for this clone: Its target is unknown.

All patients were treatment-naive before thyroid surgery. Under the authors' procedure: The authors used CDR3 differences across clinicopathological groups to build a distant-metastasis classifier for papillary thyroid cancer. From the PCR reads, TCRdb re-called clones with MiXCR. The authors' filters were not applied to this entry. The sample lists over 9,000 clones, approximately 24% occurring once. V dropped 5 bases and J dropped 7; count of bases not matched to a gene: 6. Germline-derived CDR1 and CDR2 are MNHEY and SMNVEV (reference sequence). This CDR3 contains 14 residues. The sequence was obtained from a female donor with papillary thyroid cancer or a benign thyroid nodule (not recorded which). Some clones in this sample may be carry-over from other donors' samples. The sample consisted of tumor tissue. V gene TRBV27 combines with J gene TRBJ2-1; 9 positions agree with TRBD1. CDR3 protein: CASSQGQGRNEQFF. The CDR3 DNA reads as TGTGCCAGCAGTCAGGGACAGGGAAGGAATGAGCAGTTCTTC.